This is a list of T cell receptor beta chains from one sample in a study of T cell repertoires in cytomegalovirus infection. These receptors lack a known antigen. One entry per CDR3 protein, called by TCRdb with MiXCR from the reads. This table holds roughly 990,000 distinct CDR3 sequences, roughly 30% found once. The input for sequencing was cultured CD8+ T cells from PBMCs, taken from culture after CMV antigen stimulation. These receptors were obtained from a human donor in good health (CMV status not recorded). Some clones in this sample may be carry-over from other donors' samples. CDR3s include the opening cysteine and the closing phenylalanine or tryptophan. The D gene is left open where the match is weak. Clone size, where shown, is once, few, many, or a class for clones that have expanded.

TRBJ2-5	TRBD2	TRBV7-2	many	TGTGCCAGCAGCTTAGCGGGGGGGTACCAAGAGACCCAGTACTTC	CASSLAGGYQETQYF
TRBJ1-1	.	TRBV7-9	.	TGTGCCAGCAGCTTCGTAACAGAAGCTTTCTTT	CASSFVTEAFF
TRBJ2-2	TRBD2	TRBV9	.	TGTGCCAGCAGCGTTCAGCAAGCGGGGGCGAACACCGGGGAGCTGTTTTTT	CASSVQQAGANTGELFF
TRBJ2-5	TRBD1	TRBV27	few	TGTGCCAGCAGTCCCAAGAGCTTGGGACAGGGGGATTATCAAGAGACCCAGTACTTC	CASSPKSLGQGDYQETQYF
TRBJ1-1	.	TRBV2	.	TGTGCCAGCAGTGCGCTACAGTACTCAAACACTGAAGCTTTCTTT	CASSALQYSNTEAFF
TRBJ1-2	TRBD1	TRBV2	.	TGTGCCAGCGAGGACAGGACCCAAGACTATGGCTACACCTTC	CASEDRTQDYGYTF
TRBJ1-5	TRBD1	TRBV27	.	TGTGCCAGCAGCGCGACAGGGGAAGTCCATCAGCCCCAGCATTTT	CASSATGEVHQPQHF
TRBJ2-5	TRBD1	TRBV4-2	.	TGTGCCAGCAGCTATTCGACAGGGTCAGAGACCCAGTACTTC	CASSYSTGSETQYF
TRBJ2-1	TRBD1	TRBV7-6	.	TGTGCCAGCAGCCCTCAGGGGGCCCCCTTCAATGAGCAGTTCTTC	CASSPQGAPFNEQFF
TRBJ2-1	TRBD2	TRBV4-2	many	TGTGCCAGCAGCCAAAGGGAGCGGGGGAGGGCCTACAATGAGCAGTTCTTC	CASSQRERGRAYNEQFF
TRBJ1-2	TRBD1	TRBV7-6	many	TGTGCCACCTATGGGACAGGGCCCGGCTACACCTTC	CATYGTGPGYTF
TRBJ1-2	.	TRBV7-9	.	TGTGCCAGCAGCTTAGAATTTCGGTCCTCGCCGGGCTATGGCTACACCTTC	CASSLEFRSSPGYGYTF
TRBJ1-6	TRBD1	TRBV7-9	many	TGTGCCAGCAGCGGAACAGGGGGCTATAATTCACCCCTCCACTTT	CASSGTGGYNSPLHF
TRBJ2-1	.	TRBV6-4	.	TGTGCCAGCAGCCGGCGCGCCGACAATGAGCAGTTCTTC	CASSRRADNEQFF
TRBJ1-1	TRBD1	TRBV27	.	TGTGCCAGCAGTTTTGGGACAGGGGGCGCAGGCACTGAAGCTTTCTTT	CASSFGTGGAGTEAFF
TRBJ2-7	TRBD1	TRBV7-8	many	TGTGCCAGCAGCTTATACAGGGGGCCTGACGAGCAGTACTTC	CASSLYRGPDEQYF
TRBJ2-3	TRBD2	TRBV12-3/TRBV12-4	.	TGTGCCAGCAGTTTGAGTAGCGGGGAAGAAGATACGCAGTATTTT	CASSLSSGEEDTQYF
TRBJ2-2	.	TRBV6-2/TRBV6-3	few	TGTGCCAGCAGCGACCGCGCCCTCGGGGAGCTGTTTTTT	CASSDRALGELFF
TRBJ1-1	TRBD1	TRBV4-1	.	TGCGCCAGCAGCCTTCCGACAGGGGGTCGTACTGAAGCTTTCTTT	CASSLPTGGRTEAFF
TRBJ1-2	.	TRBV20-1	few	TGCAGTGCTAGAGCTGGGGGGCTTGATTATGGCTACACCTTC	CSARAGGLDYGYTF
TRBJ2-5	TRBD1	TRBV12-3/TRBV12-4	few	TGTGCCAGCAGCAACTCTCCCCTGGGACAGTGGACGGAGACCCAGTACTTC	CASSNSPLGQWTETQYF
TRBJ1-4	.	TRBV20-1	once	TGCAGTGCTAGACCGCCAGGAGCAGGGTCTAATGAAAAACTGTTTTTT	CSARPPGAGSNEKLFF